This TCR beta chain emerged from a study of blood T cells in healthy people across ages. The CDR3 consists of 15 residues. In germline, CDR1 is MNHEY, CDR2 SMNVEV (reference sequence). Trimming took 8 bases from V and 0 from J, leaving 14 bases between them. This clonotype showed up just a few times. Its antigen is not known. Peripheral blood from each donor was collected in a volume of approximately 10 milliliters. Study conclusions and caveats: Long-lived donors had more naive CD4+ cells and higher diversity than aged donors. Among T cells, TCR beta diversity per million cells dropped roughly linearly as age rose. There was a strong correlation between TCR beta diversity and naive T cell percentage.

Primed by a sample-barcoded 5' primer and a J-beta primer mix, a second PCR proceeded for roughly 6 to 12 cycles. TCRdb re-called the 5' RACE reads with MiXCR, one entry per CDR3 protein. Here the sample spans around 1,700,000 distinct CDR3 sequences, roughly 27% being singletons. The sequence derives from a woman in her twenties or thirties in good health. The rearrangement links TRBV27 to TRBJ1-5; D is ambiguous. The sequencing input was blood. Here the CDR3 reads CASGWSPYSNQPQHF. The CDR3 DNA follows: TGTGCCAGCGGGTGGTCCCCCTATAGCAATCAGCCCCAGCATTTT.